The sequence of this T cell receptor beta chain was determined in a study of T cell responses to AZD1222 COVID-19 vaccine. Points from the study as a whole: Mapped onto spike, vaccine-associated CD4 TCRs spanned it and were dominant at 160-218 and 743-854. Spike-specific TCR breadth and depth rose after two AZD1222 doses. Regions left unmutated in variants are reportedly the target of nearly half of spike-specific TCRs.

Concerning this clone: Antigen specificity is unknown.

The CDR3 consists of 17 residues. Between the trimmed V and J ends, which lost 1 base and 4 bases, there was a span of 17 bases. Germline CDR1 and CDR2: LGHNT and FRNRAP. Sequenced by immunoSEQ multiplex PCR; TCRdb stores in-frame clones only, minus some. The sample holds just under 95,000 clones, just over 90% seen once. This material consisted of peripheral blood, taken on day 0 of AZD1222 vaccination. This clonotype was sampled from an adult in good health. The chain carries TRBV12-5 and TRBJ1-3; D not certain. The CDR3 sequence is CASGLAFRQSAGNTIYF. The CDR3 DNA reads TGTGCTAGTGGTTTGGCATTTAGACAATCCGCCGGAAACACCATATATTTT.